This TCR beta chain was identified in a study of human T cells and chemical hapten exposure. Study context: Patients, largely female, had alopecia areata, totalis or universalis. Overall study findings and caveats: Significantly more large CDR3 similarity clusters arose among expanded TCRs than among controls.

Remarks on this clonotype: Its antigen is not known.

TCRdb re-called the RACE reads through MiXCR, storing one row per CDR3 protein. The sample consists of approximately 90,000 distinct CDR3 sequences, approximately 10% of them appearing once. Time point in this sample: patch test 2, 6 weeks after DPC sensitization. Regarding treatment: therapeutic diphenylcyclopropenone sensitization with weekly scalp DPC. This CDR3 contains 14 residues. Trimming removed 0 bases from V and 6 bases from J, with 10 bases in between. Germline V gene lookup returns CDR1 MNHEY and CDR2 SVGAGI. The clonotype comes from a middle-aged man with alopecia areata. Some clones in this sample may be carry-over from other donors' samples. The chain carries TRBV6-5 and TRBJ2-3, with D unclear. The specimen was whole blood, collected in connection with sensitization to the hapten diphenylcyclopropenone (DPC). For the CDR3, the DNA is TGTGCCAGCAGTTACTCGTTGTCTTGGGATACGCAGTATTTT. Translation gives CASSYSLSWDTQYF.